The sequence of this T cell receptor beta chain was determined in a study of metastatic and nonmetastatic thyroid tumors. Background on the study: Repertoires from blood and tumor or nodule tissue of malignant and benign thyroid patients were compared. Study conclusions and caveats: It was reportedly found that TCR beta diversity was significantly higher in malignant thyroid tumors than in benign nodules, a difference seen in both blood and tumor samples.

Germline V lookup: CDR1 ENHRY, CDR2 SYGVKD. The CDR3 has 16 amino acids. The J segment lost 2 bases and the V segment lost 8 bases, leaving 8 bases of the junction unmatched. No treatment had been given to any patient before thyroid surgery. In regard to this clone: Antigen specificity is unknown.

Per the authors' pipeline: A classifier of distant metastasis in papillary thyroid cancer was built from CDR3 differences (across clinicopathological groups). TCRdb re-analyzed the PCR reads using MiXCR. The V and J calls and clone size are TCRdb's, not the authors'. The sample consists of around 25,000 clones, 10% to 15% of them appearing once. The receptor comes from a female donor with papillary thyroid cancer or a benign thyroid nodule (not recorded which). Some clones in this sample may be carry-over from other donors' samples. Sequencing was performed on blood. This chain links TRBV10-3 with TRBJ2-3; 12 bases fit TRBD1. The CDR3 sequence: CAILPGQGAVTDTQYF. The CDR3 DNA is TGTGCCATCCTTCCGGGACAGGGGGCCGTCACAGATACGCAGTATTTT.